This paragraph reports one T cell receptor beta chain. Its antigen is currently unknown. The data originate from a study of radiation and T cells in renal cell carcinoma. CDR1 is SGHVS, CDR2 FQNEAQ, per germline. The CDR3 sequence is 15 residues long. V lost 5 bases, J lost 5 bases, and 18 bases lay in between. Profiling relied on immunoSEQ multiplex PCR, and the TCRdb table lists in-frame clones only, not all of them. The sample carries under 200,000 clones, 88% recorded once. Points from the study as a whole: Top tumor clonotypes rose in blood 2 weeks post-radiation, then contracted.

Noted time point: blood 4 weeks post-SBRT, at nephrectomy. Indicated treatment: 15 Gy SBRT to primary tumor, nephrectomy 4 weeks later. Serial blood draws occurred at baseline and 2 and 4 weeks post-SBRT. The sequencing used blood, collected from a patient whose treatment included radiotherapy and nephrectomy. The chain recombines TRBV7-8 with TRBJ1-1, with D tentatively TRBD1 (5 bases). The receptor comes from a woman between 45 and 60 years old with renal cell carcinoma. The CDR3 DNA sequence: TGTGCCAGCAGCCCGAGGCCGGTTGGGGCGACTGAAGCTTTCTTT. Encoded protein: CASSPRPVGATEAFF. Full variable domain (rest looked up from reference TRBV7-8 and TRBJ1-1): GAGVSQSPRYKVAKRGQDVALRCDPISGHVSLFWYQQALGQGPEFLTYFQNEAQLDKSGLPSDRFFAERPEGSVSTLKIQRTQQEDSAVYLCASSPRPVGATEAFFGQGTRLTVV.